These 9 T cell receptor beta chains share one sample of origin, sequenced in a study of blood T cell repertoires in COVID-19. Only in-frame clones appear in the TCRdb table, and some are missing; sequencing was by immunoSEQ multiplex PCR. Among 250,000 to 300,000 clones listed, about nine tenths were seen once. The sample was PBMCs or T cells enriched from blood (not recorded which). These receptors originate from a woman aged 25 to 45 who had recovered from COVID-19.

V and J are TRBV10-3 and TRBJ1-3; D uncertain. Germline assignment: CDR1 ENHRY and CDR2 SYGVKD. V dropped 4 bases and J dropped 0 bases, with 16 bases sitting between them. The CDR3 is made up of 17 amino acids. CDR3: CAISGPDTRLSGNTIYF. The CDR3 region has the DNA TGTGCCATCAGTGGCCCTGACACGCGCCTCTCTGGAAACACCATATATTTT.

This sequence joins TRBV10-3 and TRBJ2-3; 8 nucleotides agree with TRBD1. V trimming: 6 bases; J trimming: 4 bases; junction bases outside the gene matches: 9. CDR3 length: 15 amino acids. Germline CDR1 reads ENHRY; CDR2 reads SYGVKD. For the CDR3, the DNA is TGTGCCATCAGACAGCCGGGACAGGTCCCAGATACGCAGTATTTT. Protein sequence: CAIRQPGQVPDTQYF.

This sequence joins TRBV15 and TRBJ2-2, with D tentatively TRBD1 (6 bases). The CDR3 covers 15 residues. The germline V gene has CDR1 LNHNV and CDR2 YYDKDF (reference sequence). V was cut by 1 base and J by 3 bases, with 9 bases left in between. The CDR3 coding sequence is TGTGCCACCAGCAGAGCCCAGGGGTACACCGGGGAGCTGTTTTTT. Translation: CATSRAQGYTGELFF.

This rearrangement joins TRBV7-6 to TRBJ1-2; the D is unclear. With 1 base removed from V and 3 bases from J, the gap between germline ends came to 9 bases. Germline values: CDR1 SGHVS, CDR2 FNYEAQ. The CDR3 is made up of 14 amino acids. The CDR3: CASSLGAQDYGYTF. In DNA form, the CDR3 reads TGTGCCAGCAGCTTAGGGGCGCAAGACTATGGCTACACCTTC.

V usage is TRBV4-3 and J usage is TRBJ2-2, with 7 nucleotides matching TRBD2. V lost 1 base, J lost 3 bases, and 5 bases stayed unmatched. Germline lookup yields CDR1 LGHNA and CDR2 YSLEER. There are 16 residues in the CDR3. CDR3 in amino acids: CASSQVPSGYTGELFF. The CDR3 coding sequence is TGCGCCAGCAGCCAAGTCCCTAGCGGTTACACCGGGGAGCTGTTTTTT.

This clone was detected once. The chain links TRBV28 to TRBJ2-1, with 8 bases aligning to TRBD2. Germline-derived CDR1 and CDR2 are MDHEN and SYDVKM. V dropped 2 bases and J dropped 4; count of bases not matched to a gene: 4. The CDR3 extends over 15 amino acids. The CDR3 protein is CASSLDQREYNEQFF. The CDR3 coding sequence is TGTGCCAGCAGTTTAGACCAGCGGGAGTACAATGAGCAGTTCTTC.

V is TRBV28 and J is TRBJ1-2, with D perhaps TRBD1 (5 bases). CDR1 is MDHEN, CDR2 SYDVKM, per germline. The CDR3 has 13 amino acids. Deletions cut 3 bases from V and 4 bases from J, with 9 bases between. CDR3 sequence: CASSLRGPYGYTF. Here the CDR3 DNA reads TGTGCCAGCAGTTTGCGGGGCCCCTATGGCTACACCTTC.

The chain employs TRBV5-5 and TRBJ2-3; 7 bases are shared with TRBD2. CDR1 and CDR2 from the germline V gene are SGHKS and YYEKEE (reference sequence). The CDR3 spans 16 residues. V trimming: 4 bases; J trimming: 2 bases; junction bases outside the gene matches: 10. CDR3 in DNA: TGTGCCAGCAGCCTTACAGCGGGAAAGTCCACAGATACGCAGTATTTT. It codes for CASSLTAGKSTDTQYF.

The rearrangement joins TRBV6-2 or TRBV6-3 to TRBJ2-1; D gene ambiguous. The germline V gene has CDR1 MNHEY and CDR2 SVGEGT. Between the trimmed V and J ends, which lost 6 bases and 5 bases, there was a span of 17 bases. The CDR3 is 15 amino acids. The CDR3 is CASSRVGTTNNEQFF. The DNA of the CDR3 is TGTGCCAGCAGCCGCGTGGGCACAACAAACAATGAGCAGTTCTTC.